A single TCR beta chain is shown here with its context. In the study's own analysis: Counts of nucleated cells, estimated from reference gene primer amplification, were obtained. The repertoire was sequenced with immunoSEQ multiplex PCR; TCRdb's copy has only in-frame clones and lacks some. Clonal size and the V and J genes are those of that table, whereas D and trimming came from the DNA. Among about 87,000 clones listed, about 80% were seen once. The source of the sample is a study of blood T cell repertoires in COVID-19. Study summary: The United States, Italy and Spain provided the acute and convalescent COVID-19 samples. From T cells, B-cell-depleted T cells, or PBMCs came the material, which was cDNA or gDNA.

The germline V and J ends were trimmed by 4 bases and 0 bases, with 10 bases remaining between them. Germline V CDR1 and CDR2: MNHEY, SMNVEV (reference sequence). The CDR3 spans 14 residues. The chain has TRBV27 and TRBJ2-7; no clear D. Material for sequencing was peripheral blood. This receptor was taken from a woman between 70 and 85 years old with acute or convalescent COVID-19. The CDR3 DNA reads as TGTGCCAGCAGTTCCCGCAGCGACTCCTACGAGCAGTACTTC. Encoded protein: CASSSRSDSYEQYF.